This T cell receptor beta chain was found in a study of T cells in localized non-small cell lung cancer. Study observations and caveats: Researchers found a median around 57 of the top 100 tumor clones in adjacent lung. Longer survival (overall) was linked to higher T cell density in blood.

Germline V lookup: CDR1 SGHDT, CDR2 YYEEEE. The CDR3 length is 16 residues. V dropped 4 bases and J dropped 3; count of bases not matched to a gene: 8. The protocol was immunoSEQ multiplex PCR, while the TCRdb copy is restricted to in-frame clones and leaves out a portion. This table holds 100,000 or so clones, approximately 91% found once. Comments on this clone: Its antigen remains unidentified.

Sequenced material: PBMCs, taken before any cancer treatment. This receptor was obtained from a woman aged 35 to 69 with stage II squamous cell lung carcinoma. This rearrangement joins TRBV5-6 to TRBJ1-4, with 8 nucleotides matching TRBD1. The CDR3 reads CASSLTWTGPNEKLFF. The CDR3 bases are TGTGCCAGCAGCCTTACATGGACAGGGCCTAATGAAAAACTGTTTTTT.